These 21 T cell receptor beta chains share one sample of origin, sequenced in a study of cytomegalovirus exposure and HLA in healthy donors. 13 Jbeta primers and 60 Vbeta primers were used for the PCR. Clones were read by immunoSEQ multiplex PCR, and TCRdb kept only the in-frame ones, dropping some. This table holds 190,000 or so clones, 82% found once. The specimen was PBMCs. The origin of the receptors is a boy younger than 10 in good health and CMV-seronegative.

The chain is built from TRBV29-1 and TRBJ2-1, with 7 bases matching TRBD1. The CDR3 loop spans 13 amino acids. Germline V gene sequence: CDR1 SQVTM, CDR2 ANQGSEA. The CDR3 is CTALGGPNNEQFF. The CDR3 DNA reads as TGCACCGCTTTAGGGGGCCCGAACAATGAGCAGTTCTTC.

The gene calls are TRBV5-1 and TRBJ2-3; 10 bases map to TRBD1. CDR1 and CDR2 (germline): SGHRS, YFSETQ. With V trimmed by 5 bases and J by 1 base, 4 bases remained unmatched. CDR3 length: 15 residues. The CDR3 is CASSLGTGGTDTQYF. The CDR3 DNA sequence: TGCGCCAGCAGTCTAGGGACAGGGGGCACAGATACGCAGTATTTT.

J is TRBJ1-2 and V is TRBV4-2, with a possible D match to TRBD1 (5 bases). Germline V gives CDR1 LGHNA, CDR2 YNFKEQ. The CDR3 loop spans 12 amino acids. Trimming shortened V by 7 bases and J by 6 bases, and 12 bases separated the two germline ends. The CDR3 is CASKGRADGYTF. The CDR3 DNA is TGTGCCAGCAAGGGCAGGGCGGATGGCTACACCTTC.

The CDR3, as DNA: TGTGCCAGCAGTTACGGGGGGGCGCTTGTGAACACTGAAGCTTTCTTT. This codes for CASSYGGALVNTEAFF. This sequence joins TRBV6-5 and TRBJ1-1; D may be TRBD1 (6 bases). The CDR3 extends over 16 amino acids. The V and J ends lost 2 bases and 0 bases respectively, with 13 bases between them. Germline V gene sequence: CDR1 MNHEY, CDR2 SVGAGI.

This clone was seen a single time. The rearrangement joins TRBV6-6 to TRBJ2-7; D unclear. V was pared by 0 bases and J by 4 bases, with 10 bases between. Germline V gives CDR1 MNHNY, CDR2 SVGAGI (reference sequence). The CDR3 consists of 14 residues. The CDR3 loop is CASSYSMTGYEQYF. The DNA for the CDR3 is TGTGCCAGCAGTTACTCGATGACTGGGTACGAGCAGTACTTC.

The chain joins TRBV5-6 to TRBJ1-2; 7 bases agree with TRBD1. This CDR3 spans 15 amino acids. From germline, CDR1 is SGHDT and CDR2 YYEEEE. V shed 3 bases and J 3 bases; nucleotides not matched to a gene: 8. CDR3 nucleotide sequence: TGTGCCAGCAGCTCCCGCGACAGGGTATACTATGGCTACACCTTC. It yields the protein CASSSRDRVYYGYTF.

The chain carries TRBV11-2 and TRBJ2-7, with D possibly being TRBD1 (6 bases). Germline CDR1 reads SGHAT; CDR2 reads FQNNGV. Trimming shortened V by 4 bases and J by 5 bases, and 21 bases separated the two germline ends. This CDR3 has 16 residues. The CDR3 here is CASSSPPNRVIHEQYF. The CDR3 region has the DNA TGTGCCAGCAGCTCACCCCCAAACAGGGTAATCCACGAGCAGTACTTC. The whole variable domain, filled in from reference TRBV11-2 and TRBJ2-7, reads EAGVAQSPRYKIIEKRQSVAFWCNPISGHATLYWYQQILGQGPKLLIQFQNNGVVDDSQLPKDRFSAERLKGVDSTLKIQPAKLEDSAVYLCASSSPPNRVIHEQYFGPGTRLTVT.

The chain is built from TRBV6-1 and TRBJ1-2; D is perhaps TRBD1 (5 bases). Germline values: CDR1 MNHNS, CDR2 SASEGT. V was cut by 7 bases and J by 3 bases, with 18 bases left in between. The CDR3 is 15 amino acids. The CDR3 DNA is TGTGCCAGCACAGGAGGAGGAGGGACCTACTATGGCTACACCTTC. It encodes CASTGGGGTYYGYTF.

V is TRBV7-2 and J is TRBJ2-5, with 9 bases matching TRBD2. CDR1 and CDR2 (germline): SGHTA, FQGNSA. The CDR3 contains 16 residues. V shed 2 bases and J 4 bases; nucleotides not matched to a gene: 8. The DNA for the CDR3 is TGTGCCAGCAGCTTAAGGAGGCTAGCGGGGACAGAGACCCAGTACTTC. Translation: CASSLRRLAGTETQYF.

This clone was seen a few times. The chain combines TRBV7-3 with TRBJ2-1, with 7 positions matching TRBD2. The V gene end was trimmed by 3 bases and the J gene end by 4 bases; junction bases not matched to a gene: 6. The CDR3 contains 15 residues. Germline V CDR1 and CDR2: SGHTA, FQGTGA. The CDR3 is CASSFLAEPYNEQFF. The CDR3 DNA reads TGTGCCAGCAGCTTCCTAGCGGAGCCATACAATGAGCAGTTCTTC.

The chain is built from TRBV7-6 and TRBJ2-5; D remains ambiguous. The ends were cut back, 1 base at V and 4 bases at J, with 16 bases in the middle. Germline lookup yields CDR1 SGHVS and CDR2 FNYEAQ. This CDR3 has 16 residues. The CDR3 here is CASSLELPTFRETQYF. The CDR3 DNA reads TGTGCCAGCAGCTTAGAACTGCCAACCTTTAGAGAGACCCAGTACTTC.

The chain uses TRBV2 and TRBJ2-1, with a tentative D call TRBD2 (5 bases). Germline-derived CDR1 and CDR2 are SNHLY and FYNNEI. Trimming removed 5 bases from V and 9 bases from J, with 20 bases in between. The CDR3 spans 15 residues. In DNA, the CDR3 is TGTGCCAGCAGTACAGAAGGACTGCGGGTGGTTGAGCAGTTCTTC. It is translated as CASSTEGLRVVEQFF.

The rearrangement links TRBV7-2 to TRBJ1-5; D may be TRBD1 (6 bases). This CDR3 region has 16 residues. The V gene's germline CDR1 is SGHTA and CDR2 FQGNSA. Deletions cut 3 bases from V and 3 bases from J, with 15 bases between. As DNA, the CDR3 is TGTGCCAGCAGCTTGAGGGCCGGGACATTCAATCAGCCCCAGCATTTT. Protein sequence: CASSLRAGTFNQPQHF. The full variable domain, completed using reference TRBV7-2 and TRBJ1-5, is GAGVSQSPSNKVTEKGKDVELRCDPISGHTALYWYRQSLGQGLEFLIYFQGNSAPDKSGLPSDRFSAERTGGSVSTLTIQRTQQEDSAVYLCASSLRAGTFNQPQHFGDGTRLSIL.

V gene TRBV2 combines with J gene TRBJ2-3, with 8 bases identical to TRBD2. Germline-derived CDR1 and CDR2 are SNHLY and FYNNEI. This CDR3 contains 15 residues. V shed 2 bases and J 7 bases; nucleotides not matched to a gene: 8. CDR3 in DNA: TGTGCCAGCAGTGAATATGAGCGGGGGCCTTATACGCAGTATTTT. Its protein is CASSEYERGPYTQYF. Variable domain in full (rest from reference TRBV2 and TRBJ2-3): EPEVTQTPSHQVTQMGQEVILRCVPISNHLYFYWYRQILGQKVEFLVSFYNNEISEKSEIFDDQFSVERPDGSNFTLKIRSTKLEDSAMYFCASSEYERGPYTQYFGPGTRLTVL.

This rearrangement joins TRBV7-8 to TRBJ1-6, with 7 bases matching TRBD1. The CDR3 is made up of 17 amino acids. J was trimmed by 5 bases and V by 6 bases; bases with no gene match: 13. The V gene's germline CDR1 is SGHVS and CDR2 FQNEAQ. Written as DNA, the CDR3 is TGTGCCAGCAGTAGGAGACAGGGTTCCGTAGATAATTCACCCCTCCACTTT. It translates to CASSRRQGSVDNSPLHF.

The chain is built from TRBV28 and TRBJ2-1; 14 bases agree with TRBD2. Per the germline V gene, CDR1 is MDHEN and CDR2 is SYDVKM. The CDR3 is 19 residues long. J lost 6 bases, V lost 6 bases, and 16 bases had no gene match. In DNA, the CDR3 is TGTGCCAGCAGCCCAGCCATCGGGACTAGCGGGGGATCAGCCAATGAGCAGTTCTTC. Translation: CASSPAIGTSGGSANEQFF.

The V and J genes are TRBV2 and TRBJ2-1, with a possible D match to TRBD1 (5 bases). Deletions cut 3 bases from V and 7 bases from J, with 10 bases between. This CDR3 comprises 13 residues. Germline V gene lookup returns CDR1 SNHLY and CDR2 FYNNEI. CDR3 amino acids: CASSDRGWNEQFF. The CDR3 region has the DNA TGTGCCAGCAGTGATAGGGGATGGAATGAGCAGTTCTTC.

The CDR3 is CASSDLTGDTEAFF. The DNA for the CDR3 is TGTGCCAGCAGCGATCTCACAGGGGACACTGAAGCTTTCTTT. V is TRBV13 and J is TRBJ1-1; 7 bases match TRBD1. This CDR3 spans 14 amino acids. The germline gives CDR1 PRHDT, CDR2 FYEKMQ (reference sequence). Trimming removed 5 bases from V and 3 bases from J; junction bases left unmatched: 6.

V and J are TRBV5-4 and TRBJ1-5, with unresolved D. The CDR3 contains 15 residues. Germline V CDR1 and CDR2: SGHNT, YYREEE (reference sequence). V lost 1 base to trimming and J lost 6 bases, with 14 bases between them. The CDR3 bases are TGTGCCAGCAGCTTGAAAAGGGAGAGGAGTCAGCCCCAGCATTTT. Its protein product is CASSLKRERSQPQHF.

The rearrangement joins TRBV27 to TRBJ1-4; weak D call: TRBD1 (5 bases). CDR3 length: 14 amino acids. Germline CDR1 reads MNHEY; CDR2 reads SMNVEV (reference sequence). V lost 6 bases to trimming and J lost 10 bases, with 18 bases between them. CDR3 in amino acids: CASSPPLQGRKLFF. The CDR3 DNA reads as TGTGCCAGCAGCCCCCCCCTCCAGGGAAGAAAACTGTTTTTT.

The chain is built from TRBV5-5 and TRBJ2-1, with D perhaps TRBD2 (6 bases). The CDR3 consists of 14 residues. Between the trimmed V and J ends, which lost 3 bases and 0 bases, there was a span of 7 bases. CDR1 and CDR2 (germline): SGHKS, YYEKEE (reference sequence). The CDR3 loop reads CASSSLASYNEQFF. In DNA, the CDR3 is TGTGCCAGCAGCTCACTAGCCTCCTACAATGAGCAGTTCTTC.